These 17 T cell receptor beta chains originate from one sample sequenced in a study of PD-1 blockade in classical Hodgkin lymphoma. Relapse was seen in all patients after autologous stem cell transplantation, and brentuximab vedotin exposure was variable. Profiling relied on immunoSEQ multiplex PCR, and the TCRdb table lists in-frame clones only, not all of them. Of 35,000 to 45,000 clones listed, 70% to 90% are singletons. Here the sequenced sample was peripheral blood mononuclear cells (PBMCs), taken before the second cycle of nivolumab. Receptors were obtained from a human donor with classical Hodgkin lymphoma.

The genes are TRBV19 and TRBJ2-7; 8 bases agree with TRBD2. Germline V gene lookup returns CDR1 LNHDA and CDR2 SQIVND (reference sequence). The junction had 22 bases not matched to a gene; V was cut back by 3 bases and J by 9 bases. The CDR3 spans 18 residues. CDR3 coding DNA: TGTGCCAGTAGTATGGGGGGCCTGGGACTAGTACGCGCTGCCGGGCAGTACTTC. Translating it yields CASSMGGLGLVRAAGQYF. The full variable domain, rest sourced from reference TRBV19 and TRBJ2-7, is DGGITQSPKYLFRKEGQNVTLSCEQNLNHDAMYWYRQDPGQGLRLIYYSQIVNDFQKGDIAEGYSVSREKKESFPLTVTSAQKNPTAFYLCASSMGGLGLVRAAGQYFGPGTRLTVT.

The gene calls are TRBV6-1 and TRBJ1-6; no firm D call. CDR3 size: 13 residues. V was pared by 1 base and J by 8 bases, with 6 bases between. Germline V lookup: CDR1 MNHNS, CDR2 SASEGT. This CDR3 reads CASSEGLDSPLHF. The CDR3, as DNA: TGTGCCAGCAGTGAAGGTTTGGATTCACCCCTCCACTTT.

This rearrangement joins TRBV10-1 to TRBJ1-1; D gene uncertain. The CDR3 is 13 amino acids. Germline assignment: CDR1 WNHNN and CDR2 SYGVQD (reference sequence). V shed 1 base and J shed 1 base, with 4 bases lying between them. CDR3 residues: CASSEYRNTEAFF. The CDR3 bases are TGCGCCAGCAGTGAGTACAGGAACACTGAAGCTTTCTTT.

The chain joins TRBV10-3 to TRBJ2-1; TRBD2 agrees at 12 bases. CDR3 length: 14 residues. The junction had 10 bases not matched to a gene; V was cut back by 10 bases and J by 9 bases. CDR1 is ENHRY and CDR2 is SYGVKD in the germline V gene. CDR3 protein: CASTGLAGRGEQFF. CDR3 DNA: TGTGCCAGCACCGGACTAGCGGGGAGGGGTGAGCAGTTCTTC.

The V call is TRBV9, the J call TRBJ1-6; TRBD1 might be the D (5 bases). V lost 4 bases and J 7 bases, leaving 12 bases between the germline ends. This CDR3 has 14 amino acids. The V gene's germline CDR1 is SGDLS and CDR2 YYNGEE. The CDR3, as DNA: TGTGCCAGCAGCTCAGCAGGGAAGAATTCACCCCTCCACTTT. It yields the protein CASSSAGKNSPLHF.

This clone appeared a single time. The chain employs TRBV20-1 and TRBJ1-2; D ambiguous. Looked up from germline, CDR1 is DFQATT and CDR2 is SNEGSKA (reference sequence). CDR3 length: 11 amino acids. Trimming pared 4 bases from V and 3 bases from J, leaving 6 bases between. The CDR3: CSANRYYGYTF. CDR3 sequence (DNA): TGCAGTGCTAACAGATACTATGGCTACACCTTC.

The chain uses TRBV2 and TRBJ2-7, with D perhaps TRBD1 (7 bases). The CDR3 consists of 14 residues. Trimming removed 7 bases from V and 6 bases from J, with 19 bases in between. Germline V gene lookup returns CDR1 SNHLY and CDR2 FYNNEI. This CDR3 is CASTRSGGLSEQYF. CDR3 DNA sequence: TGTGCCAGCACCCGGTCAGGGGGACTCAGCGAGCAGTACTTC.

The chain is built from TRBV9 and TRBJ2-1; the match to TRBD2 covers 12 bases. Germline CDR1 reads SGDLS; CDR2 reads YYNGEE. The ends lost 0 bases at V and 3 bases at J; junction bases unmatched: 10. The length of the CDR3 is 19 residues. CDR3 sequence (DNA): TGTGCCAGCAGCGTAGACTCTAGCGGGAGGGCGGGGTTCTACAATGAGCAGTTCTTC. This encodes CASSVDSSGRAGFYNEQFF.

The chain is built from TRBV5-4 and TRBJ2-7; no firm D call. This CDR3 is built from 15 residues. CDR1 and CDR2 (germline): SGHNT, YYREEE (reference sequence). The V and J ends lost 4 bases and 3 bases respectively, with 17 bases between them. The CDR3 DNA is TGTGCCAGCAGCGAAGGCCGAAACATCCTCTACGAGCAGTACTTC. It codes for CASSEGRNILYEQYF.

The chain has TRBV18 and TRBJ1-1; 8 nucleotides match TRBD1. V dropped 6 bases and J dropped 1; count of bases not matched to a gene: 4. The CDR3 runs 14 residues. Germline values: CDR1 KGHSH, CDR2 LQKENI. The chain's CDR3 is CASSVDRGNTEAFF. CDR3 in DNA: TGTGCCAGCTCCGTAGACAGGGGGAACACTGAAGCTTTCTTT.

This chain uses TRBV11-2 with TRBJ2-7, with a tentative D call TRBD2 (6 bases). Trimming removed 0 bases at V and 2 bases at J, with 17 bases between. The CDR3 totals 17 residues. The germline V gene has CDR1 SGHAT and CDR2 FQNNGV. The chain's CDR3 is CASSLDLFLAQTYEQYF. In DNA, the CDR3 is TGTGCCAGCAGCTTAGATCTCTTCCTAGCGCAGACCTACGAGCAGTACTTC.

The chain employs TRBV6-5 and TRBJ1-6; D not resolved. CDR3 length equals 14 residues. The V and J ends lost 2 bases and 8 bases respectively, with 10 bases between them. Germline-derived CDR1 and CDR2 are MNHEY and SVGAGI. Here the CDR3 reads CASSYRNRHSPLHF. The CDR3 DNA is TGTGCCAGCAGTTACCGAAATCGACATTCACCCCTCCACTTT.

This rearrangement joins TRBV4-2 to TRBJ2-6, with D uncertain. The CDR3 runs to 16 residues. Germline lookup yields CDR1 LGHNA and CDR2 YNFKEQ. V lost 4 bases to trimming and J lost 1 base, with 11 bases between them. CDR3 residues: CASSLAPASGANVLTF. DNA for the CDR3: TGTGCCAGCAGCCTAGCCCCGGCGTCTGGGGCCAACGTCCTGACTTTC.

This sequence joins TRBV7-6 and TRBJ2-7; D might be TRBD1 (6 bases). V dropped 5 bases and J dropped 11 bases, with 16 bases sitting between them. The CDR3 has 12 residues. Germline CDR1 is SGHVS and CDR2 is FNYEAQ. This CDR3 reads CASSAGQNNKYF. The DNA for the CDR3 is TGTGCCAGCAGCGCCGGACAGAATAATAAGTACTTC.

The chain joins TRBV4-1 to TRBJ1-2; no definite D call. Trimming removed 1 base from V and 6 bases from J, with 6 bases in between. This CDR3 contains 12 residues. Looked up from germline, CDR1 is MGHRA and CDR2 is YSYEKL. The CDR3 bases are TGCGCCAGCAGCCAAGGCATTCATGGCTACACCTTC. Its protein is CASSQGIHGYTF.

The gene calls are TRBV27 and TRBJ2-1; TRBD1 might be the D (6 bases). The ends were cut back, 6 bases at V and 4 bases at J, with 28 bases in the middle. Germline loops: CDR1 MNHEY, CDR2 SMNVEV (reference sequence). The CDR3 consists of 19 residues. The CDR3 DNA sequence: TGTGCCAGCAGACCTCTACGAGACAGGATTGCATTGGGGTACAATGAGCAGTTCTTC. This encodes CASRPLRDRIALGYNEQFF.

The rearrangement joins TRBV5-6 to TRBJ2-7; D is undetermined. The CDR3 sequence is 12 residues long. Per the germline V gene, CDR1 is SGHDT and CDR2 is YYEEEE. Trimming cost V 2 bases and J 0 bases, with 3 bases left between them. CDR3 DNA: TGTGCCAGCAGCTTAACCTCCTACGAGCAGTACTTC. Its translation is CASSLTSYEQYF. The entire variable domain, with the rest obtained from reference TRBV5-6 and TRBJ2-7, is as follows: DAGVTQSPTHLIKTRGQQVTLRCSPKSGHDTVSWYQQALGQGPQFIFQYYEEEERQRGNFPDRFSGHQFPNYSSELNVNALLLGDSALYLCASSLTSYEQYFGPGTRLTVT.